Shown below are 30 T cell receptor beta chains from a single sample sequenced in a study of CD8+ T cells in alopecia areata. RNA was extracted and reverse transcribed into cDNA as the sequencing template. The method was immunoSEQ multiplex PCR; TCRdb's version includes in-frame clones alone and lacks a portion of them. The sample contains 65,000 to 75,000 clones, 29% of which appear only once. The treatment was: oral pan-JAK inhibitor, 5-10 mg twice daily. The sequenced sample was CD8+ T cells sorted from blood, obtained at week 4, from a patient treated with tofacitinib. These receptors all stem from a human donor with alopecia areata.

The rearrangement joins TRBV29-1 to TRBJ1-2; D is perhaps TRBD1 (6 bases). The CDR3 has 13 residues. Trimming removed 6 bases at V and 6 bases at J, with 17 bases between. CDR1 SQVTM and CDR2 ANQGSEA come from the germline V gene. The CDR3: CSVPTGWWDGYTF. DNA for the CDR3: TGCAGCGTACCTACAGGGTGGTGGGATGGCTACACCTTC.

The chain combines TRBV29-1 with TRBJ2-5, with TRBD2 identical over 9 bases. The ends lost 1 base at V and 0 bases at J; junction bases unmatched: 12. Germline V lookup: CDR1 SQVTM, CDR2 ANQGSEA. The CDR3 runs to 18 residues. This CDR3 reads CSVEGSRVSGRYQETQYF. The CDR3 region has the DNA TGCAGCGTTGAAGGGAGTAGGGTAAGCGGGAGGTACCAAGAGACCCAGTACTTC.

The V call is TRBV20-1, the J call TRBJ2-1; maybe TRBD2 (6 bases). The CDR3 covers 11 residues. Between the trimmed V and J ends, which lost 6 bases and 10 bases, there was a span of 13 bases. Germline CDR1 and CDR2: DFQATT and SNEGSKA (reference sequence). CDR3 bases: TGCAGTGCGCTGGACGGGAGCGAGCAGTTCTTC. It translates to CSALDGSEQFF.

This chain connects TRBV2 to TRBJ2-1; a possible D gene is TRBD2 (5 bases). The CDR3 spans 13 residues. Trimming cost V 7 bases and J 10 bases, with 17 bases left between them. Germline V CDR1 and CDR2: SNHLY, FYNNEI. The CDR3 here is CASIRGGLREQFF. CDR3 DNA sequence: TGTGCCAGCATCCGCGGAGGACTCCGGGAGCAGTTCTTC. Together with reference TRBV2 and TRBJ2-1, the CDR3 gives the full variable domain: EPEVTQTPSHQVTQMGQEVILRCVPISNHLYFYWYRQILGQKVEFLVSFYNNEISEKSEIFDDQFSVERPDGSNFTLKIRSTKLEDSAMYFCASIRGGLREQFFGPGTRLTVL.

This clone was counted between two and nine times. This rearrangement joins TRBV9 to TRBJ2-7, with 10 nucleotides matching TRBD1. V trimming: 3 bases; J trimming: 6 bases; junction bases outside the gene matches: 0. CDR1 is SGDLS, CDR2 YYNGEE, per germline. CDR3 length: 12 residues. CDR3 nucleotides: TGTGCCAGCAGCGGGACAGGGGGCGAGCAGTACTTC. Its translation is CASSGTGGEQYF.

This clone appeared many times. The chain uses TRBV9 and TRBJ2-2; 7 bases are shared with TRBD2. V dropped 1 base and J dropped 0; count of bases not matched to a gene: 6. The germline CDR1 and CDR2 sequences are SGDLS and YYNGEE. The CDR3 loop spans 17 amino acids. Here the CDR3 reads CASSVRREGANTGELFF. In nucleotides, the CDR3 is TGTGCCAGCAGCGTAAGGAGGGAGGGCGCGAACACCGGGGAGCTGTTTTTT.

The V gene is TRBV7-2, the J gene TRBJ2-3; TRBD2 might be the D (5 bases). Deletions cut 0 bases from V and 11 bases from J, with 18 bases between. CDR3 length: 15 amino acids. Per the germline V gene, CDR1 is SGHTA and CDR2 is FQGNSA. The CDR3 DNA reads as TGTGCCAGCAGCTTAGCGCTTGGGTTCACTCGGGGGCAGTATTTT. It specifies CASSLALGFTRGQYF. Drawing the rest from reference TRBV7-2 and TRBJ2-3, the complete variable domain is GAGVSQSPSNKVTEKGKDVELRCDPISGHTALYWYRQSLGQGLEFLIYFQGNSAPDKSGLPSDRFSAERTGGSVSTLTIQRTQQEDSAVYLCASSLALGFTRGQYFGPGTRLTVL.

Comment on this clone: The identical CDR3 is also encoded by other nucleotide sequences in the sample. V usage is TRBV29-1 and J usage is TRBJ2-5, with D uncertain. The V end was cut by 6 bases, the J end by 3 bases, with 5 bases between. CDR3 length: 10 residues. Germline values: CDR1 SQVTM, CDR2 ANQGSEA. CDR3 sequence: CSVLKETQYF. The CDR3 bases are TGCAGCGTCCTAAAAGAGACCCAGTACTTC.

This clone has just a few counts. This chain joins TRBV30 and TRBJ2-7; possibly TRBD2 for D (6 bases). V dropped 3 bases and J dropped 3 bases, with 12 bases sitting between them. CDR3 size: 13 residues. The germline CDR1 and CDR2 sequences are GTSNPN and SVGIG (reference sequence). The CDR3 sequence is CAWRDLARYEQYF. The CDR3, as DNA: TGTGCCTGGAGGGATCTAGCGCGCTACGAGCAGTACTTC.

The chain links TRBV29-1 to TRBJ2-7; 9 bases map to TRBD2. The CDR3 extends over 15 amino acids. Looked up from germline, CDR1 is SQVTM and CDR2 is ANQGSEA. J gave up 1 base and V 0 bases, and 4 bases lay outside the gene matches. CDR3 residues: CSVEDGLAGSYEQYF. The DNA of the CDR3 is TGCAGCGTTGAAGACGGTCTAGCGGGATCCTACGAGCAGTACTTC.

This clone has only a few counts. The rearrangement uses TRBV4-2 and TRBJ2-6; the match to TRBD1 covers 10 bases. The CDR3 runs 17 residues. CDR1 is LGHNA and CDR2 is YNFKEQ in the germline V gene. V lost 1 base to trimming and J lost 0 bases; unmatched junction nucleotides: 0. Here the CDR3 reads CASSQGTGGSGANVLTF. CDR3 coding DNA: TGTGCCAGCAGCCAAGGGACAGGGGGCTCTGGGGCCAACGTCCTGACTTTC.

This chain links TRBV27 with TRBJ2-7; tentatively, D is TRBD2 (6 bases). This CDR3 spans 16 amino acids. Germline-derived CDR1 and CDR2 are MNHEY and SMNVEV (reference sequence). V dropped 0 bases and J dropped 6 bases, with 18 bases sitting between them. CDR3 sequence reads: CASSLSPIGSVGEQYF. The CDR3 nucleotides are TGTGCCAGCAGTTTATCGCCCATCGGGAGTGTAGGCGAGCAGTACTTC.

On this clone itself: Its ends do not fully match the called genes, so a read error is possible. This CDR3 is CSVEYGGSGGVF. The CDR3 DNA follows: TGCAGCGTTGAATATGGGGGGTCTGGAGGGGTCTTC. This chain links TRBV29-1 with TRBJ2-1; tentative D call: TRBD2 (6 bases). Germline V gene sequence: CDR1 SQVTM, CDR2 ANQGSEA. This CDR3 spans 12 amino acids.

The rearrangement joins TRBV6-5 to TRBJ1-2; 8 bases fit TRBD1. The CDR3 has 11 amino acids. Germline CDR1 is MNHEY and CDR2 is SVGAGI. V was pared by 8 bases and J by 7 bases, with 3 bases of the junction left unmatched. CDR3 bases: TGTGCCAGCCAGGGGGCTTTTGGCTACACCTTC. This encodes CASQGAFGYTF.

The chain carries TRBV29-1 and TRBJ1-2; the D gene is possibly TRBD1 (5 bases). The V end was cut by 6 bases, the J end by 8 bases, with 16 bases between. This CDR3 has 12 residues. Germline lookup yields CDR1 SQVTM and CDR2 ANQGSEA. CDR3 coding DNA: TGCAGCGTCTCCGGGGCCCCGCGGGGCTACACCTTC. Encoded protein: CSVSGAPRGYTF.

The chain employs TRBV29-1 and TRBJ2-2; no clear D gene. Germline CDR1 reads SQVTM; CDR2 reads ANQGSEA. The ends were cut back, 4 bases at V and 3 bases at J, with 6 bases in the middle. CDR3 length: 12 residues. The CDR3 DNA reads TGCAGCGTTGTATGGGACACCGGGGAGCTGTTTTTT. Translating gives CSVVWDTGELFF.

V gene TRBV30 combines with J gene TRBJ2-7, with 9 bases identical to TRBD1. Losses at the gene ends were 3 bases for V and 6 bases for J; bases not matched to a gene: 6. CDR3 length: 13 residues. CDR1 and CDR2 (germline): GTSNPN, SVGIG (reference sequence). In nucleotides, the CDR3 is TGTGCCTGGAGAGGGACAGGGCTCGTCGAGCAGTACTTC. Encoded protein: CAWRGTGLVEQYF.

The rearrangement links TRBV5-4 to TRBJ1-2, with 8 bases aligning to TRBD1. Germline V lookup: CDR1 SGHNT, CDR2 YYREEE (reference sequence). V dropped 4 bases and J dropped 6; count of bases not matched to a gene: 8. This CDR3 is built from 14 residues. The CDR3 bases are TGTGCCAGCAGCCCCGACAGGGGAGATGATGGCTACACCTTC. It specifies CASSPDRGDDGYTF.

This clone was found a few times. J is TRBJ2-1 and V is TRBV6-1; D is undetermined. The CDR3 has 15 residues. Germline-derived CDR1 and CDR2 are MNHNS and SASEGT. Trimming shortened V by 4 bases and J by 0 bases, and 10 bases separated the two germline ends. The DNA for the CDR3 is TGTGCCAGCAGTGCAGACCCCAGCTCCTACAATGAGCAGTTCTTC. Its protein product is CASSADPSSYNEQFF.

This rearrangement joins TRBV9 to TRBJ2-4; no clear D. The V gene lost 2 bases and the J gene lost 9 bases, with 9 bases spanning the gap. This CDR3 spans 12 amino acids. CDR1 is SGDLS and CDR2 is YYNGEE in the germline V gene. CDR3 sequence (DNA): TGTGCCAGCAGCGTCCTTGACGGCATTCAGTACTTC. This codes for CASSVLDGIQYF.

This clone was counted between two and nine times. The chain is built from TRBV5-1 and TRBJ2-7; D is ambiguous. The V end was cut by 1 base, the J end by 0 bases, with 11 bases between. The CDR3 length is 15 residues. Germline loops: CDR1 SGHRS, CDR2 YFSETQ. The CDR3 DNA follows: TGCGCCAGCAGCTTGTCAGGCCCTAGCTCCTACGAGCAGTACTTC. Translated, it gives CASSLSGPSSYEQYF.

The chain carries TRBV29-1 and TRBJ2-1, with D possibly TRBD1 on 5 matching bases. This CDR3 contains 15 residues. Deletions cut 2 bases from V and 8 bases from J, with 19 bases between. The germline gives CDR1 SQVTM, CDR2 ANQGSEA. CDR3 sequence reads: CSVESPKGFWDEQFF. The CDR3 DNA sequence: TGCAGCGTTGAATCCCCGAAGGGGTTCTGGGATGAGCAGTTCTTC.

The rearrangement uses TRBV29-1 and TRBJ2-6, with 9 bases identical to TRBD1. The germline V gene encodes CDR1 SQVTM and CDR2 ANQGSEA. Trimming took 4 bases from V and 2 from J; bases not matched to a gene: 0. The CDR3 is made up of 14 amino acids. CDR3 sequence (DNA): TGCAGCGTTGGGACAGGGGCTGGGGCCAACGTCCTGACTTTC. This gives the protein CSVGTGAGANVLTF.

This chain joins TRBV5-6 and TRBJ2-5; 12 bases align to TRBD1. The V and J ends lost 3 bases and 7 bases, in that order; junction bases with no gene match: 7. Germline V gene lookup returns CDR1 SGHDT and CDR2 YYEEEE. The CDR3 consists of 15 residues. The CDR3 DNA reads TGTGCCAGCAGCTCCGGGACAGGGGGCGCCGGGACCCAGTACTTC. Translated: CASSSGTGGAGTQYF. Based on the CDR3 plus reference TRBV5-6 and TRBJ2-5, the full variable domain is DAGVTQSPTHLIKTRGQQVTLRCSPKSGHDTVSWYQQALGQGPQFIFQYYEEEERQRGNFPDRFSGHQFPNYSSELNVNALLLGDSALYLCASSSGTGGAGTQYFGPGTRLLVL.

This chain links TRBV2 with TRBJ2-5; tentatively, D is TRBD1 (5 bases). The ends were cut back, 6 bases at V and 2 bases at J, with 19 bases in the middle. Per the germline V gene, CDR1 is SNHLY and CDR2 is FYNNEI. The CDR3 runs to 16 residues. The CDR3 spells CASRDTRWRNQETQYF. CDR3 nucleotides: TGTGCCAGCAGGGACACCCGGTGGCGGAATCAAGAGACCCAGTACTTC. The full variable domain, in which reference TRBV2 and TRBJ2-5 provide the parts outside the CDR3, is EPEVTQTPSHQVTQMGQEVILRCVPISNHLYFYWYRQILGQKVEFLVSFYNNEISEKSEIFDDQFSVERPDGSNFTLKIRSTKLEDSAMYFCASRDTRWRNQETQYFGPGTRLLVL.

The chain uses TRBV4-3 and TRBJ1-2, with unresolved D. V gave up 0 bases and J gave up 1 base, with 15 bases separating them. Germline V CDR1 and CDR2: LGHNA, YSLEER. The CDR3 covers 17 residues. The CDR3 here is CASSQDRWGDDNYGYTF. The CDR3 DNA is TGCGCCAGCAGCCAAGATCGTTGGGGAGACGATAACTATGGCTACACCTTC.

This clone was counted between two and nine times. The chain combines TRBV29-1 with TRBJ1-1, with D maybe TRBD1 (5 bases). Germline CDR1 SQVTM, CDR2 ANQGSEA. Trimming shortened V by 4 bases and J by 5 bases, and 14 bases separated the two germline ends. The CDR3 is 13 amino acids. CDR3 DNA: TGCAGCGTTGTTTTCTTTGGGGGTACTGAAGCTTTCTTT. It specifies CSVVFFGGTEAFF.

This chain joins TRBV10-2 and TRBJ2-5; unclear D gene. The CDR3 runs 11 residues. Germline assignment: CDR1 WSHSY and CDR2 SAAADI. Between the trimmed V and J ends, which lost 0 bases and 6 bases, there was a span of 2 bases. CDR3 in amino acids: CASSESQTQYF. CDR3 in DNA: TGCGCCAGCAGTGAGTCGCAGACCCAGTACTTC.

The chain carries TRBV9 and TRBJ2-3; 7 bases agree with TRBD1. V lost 5 bases and J lost 4; bases outside the gene matches: 7. CDR3 length: 14 amino acids. Germline CDR1 reads SGDLS; CDR2 reads YYNGEE. The CDR3, as DNA: TGTGCCAGCAGTGACGGACAGGACGCAGATACGCAGTATTTT. As protein: CASSDGQDADTQYF. The full variable domain, completed using reference TRBV9 and TRBJ2-3, is DSGVTQTPKHLITATGQRVTLRCSPRSGDLSVYWYQQSLDQGLQFLIQYYNGEERAKGNILERFSAQQFPDLHSELNLSSLELGDSALYFCASSDGQDADTQYFGPGTRLTVL.

In this sample, this clone turned up a few times. In the same sample, other DNA sequences code for this CDR3. The chain joins TRBV5-4 to TRBJ2-1, with D hard to call. The CDR3 has 11 residues. Trimming removed 2 bases from V and 6 bases from J, with 3 bases in between. The germline V gene has CDR1 SGHNT and CDR2 YYREEE (reference sequence). In DNA form, the CDR3 reads TGTGCCAGCAGCTTAGGCAATGAGCAGTTCTTC. It encodes CASSLGNEQFF.